These 13 T cell receptor beta chains were all obtained from the same sample, sequenced in a study of cytomegalovirus exposure and HLA in healthy donors. The PCR made use of 60 Vbeta and 13 Jbeta primers. The table came from immunoSEQ multiplex PCR; TCRdb's copy has only in-frame clones and leaves some out. The sample has approximately 120,000 clones. The material sequenced was PBMCs. The receptors were gathered from a man aged 30-40 years in good health and CMV-seronegative.

As for this clone: The germline gene is not matched at one end of the junction; a read error may be the cause. The chain recombines TRBV5-1 with TRBJ1-3; the match to TRBD1 covers 12 bases. Germline lookup yields CDR1 SGHRS and CDR2 YFSETQ. This CDR3 is built from 15 residues. Here the CDR3 reads CASSEGQGAGNAIYF. CDR3 sequence (DNA): TGCGCCAGCAGCGAGGGACAGGGGGCTGGAAACGCCATATATTTT.

V is TRBV7-2 and J is TRBJ1-1, with D maybe TRBD1 (5 bases). Germline V lookup: CDR1 SGHTA, CDR2 FQGNSA. This CDR3 comprises 13 residues. V lost 5 bases, J lost 1 base, and 8 bases lay in between. DNA of the CDR3: TGTGCCAGCAGCCTCGACAGGAACACTGAAGCTTTCTTT. The encoded protein is CASSLDRNTEAFF. Looking up the rest from reference TRBV7-2 and TRBJ1-1 gives the full variable domain: GAGVSQSPSNKVTEKGKDVELRCDPISGHTALYWYRQSLGQGLEFLIYFQGNSAPDKSGLPSDRFSAERTGGSVSTLTIQRTQQEDSAVYLCASSLDRNTEAFFGQGTRLTVV.

The chain links TRBV27 to TRBJ2-7; D is perhaps TRBD1 (5 bases). CDR3 length equals 15 residues. Germline CDR1 reads MNHEY; CDR2 reads SMNVEV (reference sequence). V lost 6 bases to trimming and J lost 4 bases, with 19 bases between them. The CDR3 bases are TGTGCCAGCAGAATCAAGCTGACAGATTTTTACGAGCAGTACTTC. Translating it yields CASRIKLTDFYEQYF.

The V call is TRBV7-9, the J call TRBJ2-1; 9 nucleotides match TRBD1. Germline CDR1 reads SEHNR; CDR2 reads FQNEAQ (reference sequence). CDR3 length: 14 residues. Germline trimming cut 5 bases from V and 5 bases from J; bases unmatched to any gene: 4. For the CDR3, the DNA is TGTGCCAGCAGCGTGGACAGGGGTAACAATGAGCAGTTCTTC. It is translated as CASSVDRGNNEQFF. Variable domain in full (rest from reference TRBV7-9 and TRBJ2-1): DTGVSQNPRHKITKRGQNVTFRCDPISEHNRLYWYRQTLGQGPEFLTYFQNEAQLEKSRLLSDRFSAERPKGSFSTLEIQRTEQGDSAMYLCASSVDRGNNEQFFGPGTRLTVL.

The V gene is TRBV29-1, the J gene TRBJ2-7; D gene unclear. V lost 4 bases and J lost 5, with 12 bases in between. Germline CDR1 and CDR2: SQVTM and ANQGSEA. The CDR3 loop spans 12 amino acids. The CDR3 DNA follows: TGCAGCGTTGGAGCCTTCGTGAACGAGCAGTACTTC. This translates into CSVGAFVNEQYF.

The chain recombines TRBV29-1 with TRBJ2-1; 7 bases are shared with TRBD2. After removal of 5 bases from V and 3 bases from J, the junction contained 4 bases not matched to a gene. The CDR3 has 13 amino acids. Germline assignment: CDR1 SQVTM and CDR2 ANQGSEA. CDR3 DNA sequence: TGCAGCGTTCGAACTAGCGACTACAATGAGCAGTTCTTC. The encoded protein is CSVRTSDYNEQFF.

This chain uses TRBV2 with TRBJ2-1, with D perhaps TRBD2 (6 bases). CDR1 and CDR2 from the germline V gene are SNHLY and FYNNEI. Deletions cut 7 bases from V and 8 bases from J, with 12 bases between. The CDR3 spans 12 residues. CDR3 nucleotides: TGTGCCAGCACCCGGGGCGGGGATGAGCAGTTCTTC. It is translated as CASTRGGDEQFF. The full variable domain, with the rest looked up from reference TRBV2 and TRBJ2-1, is EPEVTQTPSHQVTQMGQEVILRCVPISNHLYFYWYRQILGQKVEFLVSFYNNEISEKSEIFDDQFSVERPDGSNFTLKIRSTKLEDSAMYFCASTRGGDEQFFGPGTRLTVL.

V gene TRBV30 combines with J gene TRBJ2-5; 10 bases map to TRBD2. Per germline, CDR1 GTSNPN and CDR2 SVGIG (reference sequence). V dropped 2 bases and J dropped 3; count of bases not matched to a gene: 3. The CDR3 spans 14 residues. The CDR3 DNA follows: TGTGCCTGGAGTTACGGACTAGCGGAAGAGACCCAGTACTTC. It is translated as CAWSYGLAEETQYF. Full variable domain (missing parts from reference TRBV30 and TRBJ2-5): SQTIHQWPATLVQPVGSPLSLECTVEGTSNPNLYWYRQAAGRGLQLLFYSVGIGQISSEVPQNLSASRPQDRQFILSSKKLLLSDSGFYLCAWSYGLAEETQYFGPGTRLLVL.

The chain couples TRBV6-5 to TRBJ2-7, with TRBD1 as a possible D gene (5 bases). CDR1 MNHEY and CDR2 SVGAGI come from the germline V gene. The CDR3 consists of 15 residues. The germline V and J ends were trimmed by 6 bases and 6 bases, with 21 bases remaining between them. In nucleotides, the CDR3 is TGTGCCAGCAGGCCTGACAGAAAACATCTCTCCGAGCAGTACTTC. Its translation: CASRPDRKHLSEQYF.

V usage is TRBV7-6 and J usage is TRBJ2-7; 9 bases are shared with TRBD2. The CDR3 is 15 amino acids. The V segment lost 5 bases and the J segment 2 bases; nucleotides outside the gene matches: 7. Germline assignment: CDR1 SGHVS and CDR2 FNYEAQ. The CDR3 here is CASSPSGNSAYEQYF. The CDR3 region has the DNA TGTGCCAGCAGCCCTAGCGGGAACTCAGCCTACGAGCAGTACTTC.

The CDR3 DNA reads TGTGCCAGCCAGGGACAGACCAATCAGCCCCAGCATTTT. It encodes CASQGQTNQPQHF. The V call is TRBV6-1, the J call TRBJ1-5; 7 bases match TRBD1. This CDR3 has 13 amino acids. Germline trimming cut 8 bases from V and 3 bases from J; bases unmatched to any gene: 4. Germline lookup yields CDR1 MNHNS and CDR2 SASEGT.

This chain connects TRBV28 to TRBJ2-3; weak D call: TRBD2 (6 bases). The germline V and J ends were trimmed by 10 bases and 1 base, with 12 bases remaining between them. The germline CDR1 and CDR2 sequences are MDHEN and SYDVKM. The length of the CDR3 is 13 residues. CDR3 sequence: CATLPGGTDTQYF. For the CDR3, the DNA is TGTGCCACCTTGCCGGGGGGCACAGATACGCAGTATTTT.

This chain joins TRBV9 and TRBJ1-4; D call uncertain. V lost 4 bases and J lost 7, with 17 bases in between. The germline gives CDR1 SGDLS, CDR2 YYNGEE. The CDR3 sequence is 15 residues long. In nucleotides, the CDR3 is TGTGCCAGCAGCCGTAGGGTGGGTGGAGGTGAAAAACTGTTTTTT. Residues: CASSRRVGGGEKLFF.